A single sample gave rise to the 12 T cell receptor beta chains below, sequenced in a study of blood T cell repertoires in COVID-19. Profiled with immunoSEQ multiplex PCR; TCRdb holds only in-frame clones, not every one. The data contain under 130,000 clones, around 81% of them seen just once; the ten biggest clones take up approximately 38%. Input material: peripheral blood. The receptors were gathered from a man older than 75 with acute or convalescent COVID-19.

This chain uses TRBV24-1 with TRBJ2-5; TRBD1 aligns across 10 bases. The germline V gene encodes CDR1 KGHDR and CDR2 SFDVKD. The V gene end was trimmed by 4 bases and the J gene end by 1 base; junction bases not matched to a gene: 5. This CDR3 is 16 amino acids long. The CDR3 loop reads CATSDGTGALQETQYF. CDR3 DNA sequence: TGTGCCACCAGTGACGGGACAGGGGCCCTCCAAGAGACCCAGTACTTC.

This clone was observed a few times. The chain couples TRBV11-3 to TRBJ2-7; 11 bases match TRBD1. This CDR3 has 16 amino acids. Germline CDR1 and CDR2: SGHNT and YENEEA. V lost 5 bases and J lost 5; bases outside the gene matches: 11. The CDR3 nucleotides read TGTGCCAGCAGCCTTGGAGGGACAGGGGGATCGGACGAGCAGTACTTC. This sequence encodes CASSLGGTGGSDEQYF.

This clone was counted a few times. The genes are TRBV29-1 and TRBJ1-3; D remains unclear. V lost 3 bases and J lost 0, with 3 bases in between. Germline CDR1 SQVTM, CDR2 ANQGSEA. The CDR3 has 12 amino acids. The CDR3 protein is CSVESSGNTIYF. The CDR3 DNA follows: TGCAGCGTTGAGAGCTCTGGAAACACCATATATTTT.

V is TRBV7-8 and J is TRBJ2-1; 9 positions agree with TRBD2. Germline CDR1 is SGHVS and CDR2 is FQNEAQ. Trimming took 5 bases from V and 9 from J; bases not matched to a gene: 17. The CDR3 runs 17 residues. The CDR3 sequence: CASSPGRLAGQVGEQFF. CDR3 DNA: TGTGCCAGCAGCCCGGGGCGGCTAGCGGGACAAGTGGGTGAGCAGTTCTTC.

This clone was detected a few times. The rearrangement links TRBV2 to TRBJ1-6, with TRBD1 as a possible D gene (6 bases). V shed 4 bases and J shed 7 bases, with 8 bases lying between them. CDR1 and CDR2 from the germline V gene are SNHLY and FYNNEI. CDR3 size: 13 residues. CDR3 sequence reads: CASSVDRNSPLHF. DNA for the CDR3: TGTGCCAGCAGTGTGGACAGAAATTCACCCCTCCACTTT.

The V call is TRBV11-3, the J call TRBJ1-1; tentative D call: TRBD1 (5 bases). CDR1 and CDR2 (germline): SGHNT, YENEEA. The CDR3 runs to 15 residues. The ends were cut back, 1 base at V and 5 bases at J, with 14 bases in the middle. The CDR3 DNA sequence: TGTGCCAGCAGCTTAGTACAGGAAAACACTACTGAAGCTTTCTTT. As protein: CASSLVQENTTEAFF.

The chain uses TRBV9 and TRBJ2-3; a possible D gene is TRBD2 (5 bases). CDR1 and CDR2 (germline): SGDLS, YYNGEE. CDR3 length: 16 amino acids. V lost 4 bases to trimming and J lost 1 base, with 16 bases between them. CDR3: CASSPSGNGGTDTQYF. The CDR3 DNA is TGTGCCAGCAGCCCCTCGGGGAACGGGGGCACAGATACGCAGTATTTT.

The CDR3 here is CASSRGTGELFF. Written as DNA, the CDR3 is TGCGCCAGCAGCCGGGGGACCGGGGAGCTGTTTTTT. The chain joins TRBV5-1 to TRBJ2-2; D might be TRBD2 (6 bases). V shed 4 bases and J shed 5 bases, with 6 bases lying between them. The CDR3 length is 12 residues. CDR1 is SGHRS, CDR2 YFSETQ, per germline.

Written as DNA, the CDR3 is TGTGCCATCAGTGAGAAGCTAGCGGCCGAGGGCGAGCAGTACTTC. Its protein product is CAISEKLAAEGEQYF. The chain combines TRBV10-3 with TRBJ2-7; 7 bases match TRBD2. From germline, CDR1 is ENHRY and CDR2 SYGVKD. The CDR3 covers 15 residues. V was clipped by 2 bases and J by 6 bases; unmatched bases: 10.

The CDR3 DNA reads as TGTGCCAGCAGCTTCACCCTCGGGCCTCGCGGGGTGACTGAAGCTTTCTTT. It is translated as CASSFTLGPRGVTEAFF. The chain joins TRBV5-6 to TRBJ1-1; D is unresolved. The germline CDR1 and CDR2 sequences are SGHDT and YYEEEE. V was shortened by 2 bases and J by 5 bases, with 22 bases between the two germline ends. The CDR3 consists of 17 residues.

The chain carries TRBV7-5 and TRBJ1-5; the D call TRBD1 from the table was never checked on the DNA. TRBV7-5 is tagged as a pseudogene. The CDR3 has 16 amino acids. The CDR3, as DNA: TGTGCCAGAAGCTTAAATAGGCAGGGGTTGGGTCAGCCCCAGCATTTT. It codes for CARSLNRQGLGQPQHF.

This chain connects TRBV5-1 to TRBJ1-2; D ambiguous. Looked up from germline, CDR1 is SGHRS and CDR2 is YFSETQ. The CDR3 extends over 13 amino acids. Trimming cost V 2 bases and J 3 bases, with 8 bases left between them. The CDR3 bases are TGCGCCAGCAGCTTAAGGAGCGACTATGGCTACACCTTC. Translation: CASSLRSDYGYTF.